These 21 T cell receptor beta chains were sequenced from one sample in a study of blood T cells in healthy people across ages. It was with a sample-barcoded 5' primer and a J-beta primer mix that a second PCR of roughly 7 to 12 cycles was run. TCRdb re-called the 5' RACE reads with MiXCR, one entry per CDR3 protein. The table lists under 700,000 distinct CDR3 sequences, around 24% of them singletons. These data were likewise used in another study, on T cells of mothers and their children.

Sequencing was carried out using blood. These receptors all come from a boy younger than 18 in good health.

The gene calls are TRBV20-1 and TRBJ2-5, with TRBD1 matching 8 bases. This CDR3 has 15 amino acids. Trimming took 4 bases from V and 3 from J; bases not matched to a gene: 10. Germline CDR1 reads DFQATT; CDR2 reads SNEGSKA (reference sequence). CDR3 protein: CSATRQGAGKETQYF. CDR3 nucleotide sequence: TGCAGTGCTACCCGGCAGGGGGCTGGGAAAGAGACCCAGTACTTC.

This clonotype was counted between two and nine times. CDR3 coding DNA: TGCAGTGCTAGGGAACAGGGGGATGGCTACACCTTC. Residues: CSAREQGDGYTF. The chain joins TRBV20-1 to TRBJ1-2, with 8 bases aligning to TRBD1. The CDR3 spans 12 residues. J lost 6 bases, V lost 3 bases, and 3 bases had no gene match. CDR1 DFQATT and CDR2 SNEGSKA come from the germline V gene (reference sequence).

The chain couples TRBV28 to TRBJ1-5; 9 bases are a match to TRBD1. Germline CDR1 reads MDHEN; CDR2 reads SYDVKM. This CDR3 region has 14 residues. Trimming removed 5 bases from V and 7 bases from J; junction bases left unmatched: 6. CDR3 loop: CASSPLQGAQPQHF. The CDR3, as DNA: TGTGCCAGCAGTCCGTTACAGGGGGCCCAGCCCCAGCATTTT.

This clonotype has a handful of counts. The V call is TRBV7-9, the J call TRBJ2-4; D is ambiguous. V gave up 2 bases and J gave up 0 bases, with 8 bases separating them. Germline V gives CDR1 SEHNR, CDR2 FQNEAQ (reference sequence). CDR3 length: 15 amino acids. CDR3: CASSLTRLAKNIQYF. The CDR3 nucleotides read TGTGCCAGCAGCTTAACGAGACTAGCCAAAAACATTCAGTACTTC.

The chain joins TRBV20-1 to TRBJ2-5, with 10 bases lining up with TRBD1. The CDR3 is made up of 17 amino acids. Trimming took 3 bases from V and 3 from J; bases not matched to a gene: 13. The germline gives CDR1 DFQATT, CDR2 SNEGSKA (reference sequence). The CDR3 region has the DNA TGCAGTGCTAGGGGACAGGGGTTCTGGATTGGGGAAGAGACCCAGTACTTC. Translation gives CSARGQGFWIGEETQYF.

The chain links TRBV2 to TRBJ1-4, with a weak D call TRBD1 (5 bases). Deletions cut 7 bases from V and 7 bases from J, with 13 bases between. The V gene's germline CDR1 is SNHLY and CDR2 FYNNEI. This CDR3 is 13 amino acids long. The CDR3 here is CASKGLPGEKLFF. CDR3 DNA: TGTGCCAGCAAGGGGCTACCTGGTGAAAAACTGTTTTTT.

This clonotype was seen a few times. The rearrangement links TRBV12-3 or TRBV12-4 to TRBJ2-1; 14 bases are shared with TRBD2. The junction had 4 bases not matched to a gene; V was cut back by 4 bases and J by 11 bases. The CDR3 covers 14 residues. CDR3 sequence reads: CASSSGLAGAKQFF. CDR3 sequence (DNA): TGTGCCAGCAGTTCGGGACTAGCGGGAGCGAAGCAGTTCTTC.

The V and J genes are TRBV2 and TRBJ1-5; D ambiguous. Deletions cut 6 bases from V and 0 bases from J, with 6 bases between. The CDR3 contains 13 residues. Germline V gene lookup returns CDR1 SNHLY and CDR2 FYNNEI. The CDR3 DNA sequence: TGTGCCAGCAGGGAGGATAGCAATCAGCCCCAGCATTTT. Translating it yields CASREDSNQPQHF.

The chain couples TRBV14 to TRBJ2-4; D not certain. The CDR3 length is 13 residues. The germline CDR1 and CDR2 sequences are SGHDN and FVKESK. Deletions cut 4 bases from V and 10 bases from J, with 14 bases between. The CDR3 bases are TGTGCCAGCAGCCCTGTCGCGGCGGAGATTCAGTACTTC. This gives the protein CASSPVAAEIQYF.

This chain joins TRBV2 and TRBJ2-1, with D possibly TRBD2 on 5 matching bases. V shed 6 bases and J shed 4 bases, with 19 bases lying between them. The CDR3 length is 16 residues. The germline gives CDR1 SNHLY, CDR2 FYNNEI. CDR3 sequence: CASSPSKAVSYNEQFF. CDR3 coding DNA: TGTGCCAGCAGCCCCAGTAAAGCGGTTTCATACAATGAGCAGTTCTTC. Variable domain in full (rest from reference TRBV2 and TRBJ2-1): EPEVTQTPSHQVTQMGQEVILRCVPISNHLYFYWYRQILGQKVEFLVSFYNNEISEKSEIFDDQFSVERPDGSNFTLKIRSTKLEDSAMYFCASSPSKAVSYNEQFFGPGTRLTVL.

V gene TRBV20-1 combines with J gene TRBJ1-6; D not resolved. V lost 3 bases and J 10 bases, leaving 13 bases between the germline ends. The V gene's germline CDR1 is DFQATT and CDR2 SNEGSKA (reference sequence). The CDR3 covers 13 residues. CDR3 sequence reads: CSASGEVGSPLHF. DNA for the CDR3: TGCAGTGCTAGTGGTGAAGTTGGCTCACCCCTCCACTTT.

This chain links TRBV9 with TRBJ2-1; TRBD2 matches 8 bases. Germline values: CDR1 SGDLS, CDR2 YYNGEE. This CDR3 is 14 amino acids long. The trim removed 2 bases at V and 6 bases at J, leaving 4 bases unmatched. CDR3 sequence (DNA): TGTGCCAGCAGCGTTAGCGGGATGGGCAATGAGCAGTTCTTC. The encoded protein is CASSVSGMGNEQFF. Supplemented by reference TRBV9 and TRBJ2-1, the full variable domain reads DSGVTQTPKHLITATGQRVTLRCSPRSGDLSVYWYQQSLDQGLQFLIQYYNGEERAKGNILERFSAQQFPDLHSELNLSSLELGDSALYFCASSVSGMGNEQFFGPGTRLTVL.

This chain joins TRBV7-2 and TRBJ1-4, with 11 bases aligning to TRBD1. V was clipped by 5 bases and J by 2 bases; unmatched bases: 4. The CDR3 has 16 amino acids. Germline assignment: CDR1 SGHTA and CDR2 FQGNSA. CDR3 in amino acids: CASSRTGGATNEKLFF. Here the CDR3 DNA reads TGTGCCAGCAGCCGGACAGGGGGCGCCACTAATGAAAAACTGTTTTTT.

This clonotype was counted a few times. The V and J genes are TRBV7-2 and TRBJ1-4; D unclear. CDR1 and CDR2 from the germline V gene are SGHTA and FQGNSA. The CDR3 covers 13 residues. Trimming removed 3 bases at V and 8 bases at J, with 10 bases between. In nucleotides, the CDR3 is TGTGCCAGCAGCTTCCGGATTTGGGAAAAACTGTTTTTT. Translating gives CASSFRIWEKLFF.

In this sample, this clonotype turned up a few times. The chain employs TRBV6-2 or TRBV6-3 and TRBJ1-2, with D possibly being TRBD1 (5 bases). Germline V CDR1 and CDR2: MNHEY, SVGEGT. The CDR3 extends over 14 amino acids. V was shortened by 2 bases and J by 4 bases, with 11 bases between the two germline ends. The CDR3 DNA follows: TGTGCCAGCAGTTACACAACAGGCGGCTATGGCTACACCTTC. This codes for CASSYTTGGYGYTF.

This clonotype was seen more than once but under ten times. The CDR3 loop reads CSARDQDGYTF. CDR3 nucleotides: TGCAGTGCTAGAGATCAAGATGGCTACACCTTC. The gene calls are TRBV20-1 and TRBJ1-2; D ambiguous. CDR1 DFQATT and CDR2 SNEGSKA come from the germline V gene (reference sequence). The V end was cut by 0 bases, the J end by 6 bases, with 5 bases between. This CDR3 region has 11 residues.

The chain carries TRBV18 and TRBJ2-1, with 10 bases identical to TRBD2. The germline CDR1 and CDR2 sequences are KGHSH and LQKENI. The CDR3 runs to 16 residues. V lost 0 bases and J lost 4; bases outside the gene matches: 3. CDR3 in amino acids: CASSPPSGRVYNEQFF. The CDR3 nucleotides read TGTGCCAGCTCACCACCGAGCGGGAGGGTATACAATGAGCAGTTCTTC.

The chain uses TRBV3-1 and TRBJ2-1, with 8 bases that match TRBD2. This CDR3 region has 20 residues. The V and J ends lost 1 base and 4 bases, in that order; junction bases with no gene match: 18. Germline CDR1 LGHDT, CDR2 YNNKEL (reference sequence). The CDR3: CASSQALGGQSGRRYNEQFF. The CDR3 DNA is TGTGCCAGCAGCCAAGCGCTGGGGGGGCAGAGCGGGAGACGTTACAATGAGCAGTTCTTC.

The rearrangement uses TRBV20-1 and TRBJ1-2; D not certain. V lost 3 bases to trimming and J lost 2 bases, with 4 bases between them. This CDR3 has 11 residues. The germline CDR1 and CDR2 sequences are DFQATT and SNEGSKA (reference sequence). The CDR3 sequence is CSARANYGYTF. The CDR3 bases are TGCAGTGCTAGGGCCAACTATGGCTACACCTTC.

In DNA, the CDR3 is TGTGCCAGCAGTTACGAGGCAGGGCTCGGGACCCAGTACTTC. It encodes CASSYEAGLGTQYF. The chain recombines TRBV6-6 with TRBJ2-5; possible D gene TRBD1, 5 bases. In germline, CDR1 is MNHNY, CDR2 SVGAGI (reference sequence). The CDR3 loop spans 14 amino acids. Trimming pared 2 bases from V and 7 bases from J, leaving 14 bases between.

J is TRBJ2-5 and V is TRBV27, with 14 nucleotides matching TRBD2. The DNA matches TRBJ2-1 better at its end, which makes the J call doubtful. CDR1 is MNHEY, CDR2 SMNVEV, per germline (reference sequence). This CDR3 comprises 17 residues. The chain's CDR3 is CASSTGLAGGMVNEQFF. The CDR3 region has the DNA TGTGCCAGCAGTACCGGACTAGCGGGGGGTATGGTGAATGAGCAGTTCTTC.